The 26 T cell receptor beta chains below all came from one sample that was sequenced in a study of blood T cell repertoires in COVID-19. The assay was immunoSEQ multiplex PCR, and TCRdb's table has in-frame clones only and misses some. The profile shows under 300,000 clones, around nine tenths of them singletons. The sample taken for sequencing was PBMCs or T cells enriched from blood (not recorded which). The receptors here all came from a woman aged 40 to 55 who had been exposed to COVID-19.

The J gene is TRBJ2-3, the V gene TRBV5-5, with D hard to call. This CDR3 is 15 amino acids long. Germline loops: CDR1 SGHKS, CDR2 YYEKEE (reference sequence). Trimming cost V 0 bases and J 0 bases, with 8 bases left between them. The CDR3 region is CASSLGTASTDTQYF. As DNA, the CDR3 is TGTGCCAGCAGCTTGGGTACAGCCAGCACAGATACGCAGTATTTT.

The rearrangement joins TRBV18 to TRBJ2-7, with 8 positions matching TRBD2. The CDR3 is made up of 14 amino acids. J gave up 7 bases and V 3 bases, and 8 bases lay outside the gene matches. Germline CDR1 reads KGHSH; CDR2 reads LQKENI. The CDR3 DNA sequence: TGTGCCAGCTCACCTAAAGCGGGAGTGATTGAGCAGTACGTC. This sequence encodes CASSPKAGVIEQYV.

The chain joins TRBV3-1 (or the pseudogene TRBV3-2) to TRBJ2-1; possible D gene TRBD2, 6 bases. CDR3 length: 16 amino acids. V shed 0 bases and J shed 7 bases, with 16 bases lying between them. Germline loops: CDR1 LGHDT, CDR2 YNNKEL (reference sequence). Written as DNA, the CDR3 is TGTGCCAGCAGCCAAGATATTTTCGCGGGATCGAATGAGCAGTTCTTC. Translation: CASSQDIFAGSNEQFF.

This rearrangement joins TRBV6-5 to TRBJ1-2; D might be TRBD1 (6 bases). Trimming cost V 7 bases and J 3 bases, with 15 bases left between them. Germline V gene data show CDR1 as MNHEY and CDR2 as SVGAGI. The CDR3 loop spans 14 amino acids. The DNA of the CDR3 is TGTGCCAGCACCGACCGGGACAATGACTATGGCTACACCTTC. Encoded protein: CASTDRDNDYGYTF.

The V call is TRBV5-1, the J call TRBJ2-7; possibly TRBD2 for D (7 bases). The CDR3 extends over 16 amino acids. The germline V gene has CDR1 SGHRS and CDR2 YFSETQ. Here the CDR3 reads CASSRGSGGAIYEQYV. The CDR3 DNA follows: TGTGCCAGCAGCCGCGGGTCGGGGGGCGCCATATACGAGCAGTACGTC.

The V call is TRBV28, the J call TRBJ1-1, with 12 positions matching TRBD1. CDR3 length: 18 residues. The germline gives CDR1 MDHEN, CDR2 SYDVKM. The trim removed 2 bases at V and 0 bases at J, leaving 7 bases unmatched. In nucleotides, the CDR3 is TGTGCCAGCAGTTTAATTTGGGACAGGGGGCCGATGAACACTGAAGCTTTCTTT. Protein sequence: CASSLIWDRGPMNTEAFF.

The chain combines TRBV25-1 with TRBJ1-4, with TRBD1 identical over 7 bases. The ends lost 6 bases at V and 10 bases at J; junction bases unmatched: 8. Germline V lookup: CDR1 MGHDK, CDR2 SYGVNS. This CDR3 has 13 residues. CDR3 sequence: CASRQGGFRKLFF. CDR3 nucleotide sequence: TGTGCCAGCAGGCAGGGGGGTTTTAGAAAACTGTTTTTT.

The J gene is TRBJ2-4, the V gene TRBV18; 11 nucleotides line up with TRBD2. Trimming cost V 3 bases and J 6 bases; bases outside gene matches: 4. Germline V gene lookup returns CDR1 KGHSH and CDR2 LQKENI. The CDR3 runs 15 residues. The CDR3 loop reads CASSPLAGGINIQYF. The CDR3, as DNA: TGTGCCAGCTCACCTTTAGCGGGGGGGATAAACATTCAGTACTTC. Supplemented by reference TRBV18 and TRBJ2-4, the full variable domain reads NAGVMQNPRHLVRRRGQEARLRCSPMKGHSHVYWYRQLPEEGLKFMVYLQKENIIDESGMPKERFSAEFPKEGPSILRIQQVVRGDSAAYFCASSPLAGGINIQYFGAGTRLSVL.

The gene calls are TRBV7-6 and TRBJ2-3; 8 bases are a match to TRBD2. CDR1 is SGHVS, CDR2 FNYEAQ, per germline. This CDR3 contains 15 residues. J was trimmed by 3 bases and V by 5 bases; bases with no gene match: 7. The CDR3 DNA reads TGTGCCAGCAGCCCGAGCGGGAGTAAGACAGATACGCAGTATTTT. This translates into CASSPSGSKTDTQYF.

This clone was seen a single time. This rearrangement joins TRBV9 to TRBJ2-7; D is perhaps TRBD1 (6 bases). CDR1 and CDR2 from the germline V gene are SGDLS and YYNGEE. The CDR3 sequence is 14 residues long. V lost 3 bases and J 0 bases, leaving 10 bases between the germline ends. CDR3 amino acids: CASSADSTSYEQYF. The CDR3, as DNA: TGTGCCAGCAGCGCGGACAGTACCTCCTACGAGCAGTACTTC.

The chain has TRBV10-3 and TRBJ1-4; the D gene is possibly TRBD1 (5 bases). Trimming stripped 10 bases from V and 8 bases from J, with 17 bases between. This CDR3 region has 13 residues. In germline, CDR1 is ENHRY, CDR2 SYGVKD. DNA of the CDR3: TGTGCCACTAGGGGAGGGCTGGGAGAAAAACTGTTTTTT. This gives the protein CATRGGLGEKLFF.

The chain couples TRBV24-1 to TRBJ2-7; D is possibly TRBD1 (5 bases). V shed 5 bases and J shed 3 bases, with 7 bases lying between them. There are 12 residues in the CDR3. Germline-derived CDR1 and CDR2 are KGHDR and SFDVKD. The CDR3 coding sequence is TGTGCCACCAGTGGGGGCGACTACGAGCAGTACGTC. It specifies CATSGGDYEQYV.

The chain links TRBV28 to TRBJ2-7; 9 bases align to TRBD2. The CDR3 totals 15 residues. CDR1 is MDHEN, CDR2 SYDVKM, per germline. The trim removed 6 bases at V and 1 base at J, leaving 7 bases unmatched. CDR3 sequence (DNA): TGTGCCAGCAGCCCGGGACTAGCAGAGTCCTACGAGCAGTACTTC. Its protein is CASSPGLAESYEQYF.

The chain recombines TRBV10-3 with TRBJ1-1; TRBD1 might be the D (6 bases). With 0 bases removed from V and 3 bases from J, the gap between germline ends came to 23 bases. CDR1 is ENHRY, CDR2 SYGVKD, per germline. CDR3 length equals 19 residues. CDR3 sequence (DNA): TGTGCCATCAGTGAGTCGACAGGTGGGGGGGGGATAGAGGACACTGAAGCTTTCTTT. It yields the protein CAISESTGGGGIEDTEAFF.

This clone was seen just once. This chain uses TRBV7-2 with TRBJ2-4; the D gene is possibly TRBD2 (6 bases). Per the germline V gene, CDR1 is SGHTA and CDR2 is FQGNSA. V shed 0 bases and J shed 8 bases, with 11 bases lying between them. This CDR3 has 14 residues. DNA for the CDR3: TGTGCCAGCAGCTTAGCATCGAGGGAGGACATTCAGTACTTC. This codes for CASSLASREDIQYF. Full variable domain (remainder filled in from reference TRBV7-2 and TRBJ2-4): GAGVSQSPSNKVTEKGKDVELRCDPISGHTALYWYRQSLGQGLEFLIYFQGNSAPDKSGLPSDRFSAERTGGSVSTLTIQRTQQEDSAVYLCASSLASREDIQYFGAGTRLSVL.

This clone has just one count. This sequence joins TRBV7-8 and TRBJ2-1; 7 nucleotides match TRBD1. The length of the CDR3 is 14 residues. CDR1 is SGHVS, CDR2 FQNEAQ, per germline. V shed 5 bases and J 3 bases; nucleotides not matched to a gene: 4. CDR3 nucleotide sequence: TGTGCCAGCAGCCCCGGGACAGACTACAATGAGCAGTTCTTC. Amino acids: CASSPGTDYNEQFF.

The rearrangement links TRBV19 to TRBJ2-2; TRBD1 matches 8 bases. The CDR3 covers 15 residues. Germline CDR1 is LNHDA and CDR2 is SQIVND (reference sequence). The junction had 11 bases not matched to a gene; V was cut back by 10 bases and J by 4 bases. CDR3 protein: CATQPTGVSTGELFF. CDR3 DNA: TGTGCCACCCAGCCGACAGGGGTTAGCACCGGGGAGCTGTTTTTT. Complete variable domain (other parts from reference TRBV19 and TRBJ2-2): DGGITQSPKYLFRKEGQNVTLSCEQNLNHDAMYWYRQDPGQGLRLIYYSQIVNDFQKGDIAEGYSVSREKKESFPLTVTSAQKNPTAFYLCATQPTGVSTGELFFGEGSRLTVL.

Only one count was recorded for this clone. J is TRBJ1-6 and V is TRBV4-1, with D possibly matching TRBD1 (6 bases). Trimming removed 0 bases at V and 10 bases at J, with 7 bases between. The CDR3 runs to 13 residues. Germline V gene data show CDR1 as MGHRA and CDR2 as YSYEKL. CDR3 in DNA: TGCGCCAGCAGCCAAGATCAGGGGTCACCCCTCCACTTT. It is translated as CASSQDQGSPLHF.

The chain has TRBV28 and TRBJ1-1, with D unclear. The germline CDR1 and CDR2 sequences are MDHEN and SYDVKM. The CDR3 is made up of 14 amino acids. Trimming cost V 5 bases and J 1 base, with 11 bases left between them. The CDR3 DNA follows: TGTGCCAGCAGTGAGGCGGGGAGGAACACTGAAGCTTTCTTT. Translating gives CASSEAGRNTEAFF.

This chain links TRBV7-9 with TRBJ2-5, with a possible D match to TRBD2 (5 bases). This CDR3 is 14 amino acids long. CDR1 is SEHNR, CDR2 FQNEAQ, per germline (reference sequence). Trimming left V 1 base short and J 7 bases short, with 13 bases between. As DNA, the CDR3 is TGTGCCAGCAGCTTAGACGGGATAAGTGGGACCCAGTACTTC. Its translation: CASSLDGISGTQYF. Based on the CDR3 plus reference TRBV7-9 and TRBJ2-5, the full variable domain is DTGVSQNPRHKITKRGQNVTFRCDPISEHNRLYWYRQTLGQGPEFLTYFQNEAQLEKSRLLSDRFSAERPKGSFSTLEIQRTEQGDSAMYLCASSLDGISGTQYFGPGTRLLVL.

The chain combines TRBV10-3 with TRBJ2-1, with D tentatively TRBD1 (5 bases). CDR1 and CDR2 from the germline V gene are ENHRY and SYGVKD. CDR3 size: 12 residues. Trimming left V 2 bases short and J 9 bases short, with 8 bases between. Here the CDR3 DNA reads TGTGCCATCAGTGAGCGCAGGGCTGAGCAGTTCTTC. It encodes CAISERRAEQFF.

The chain links TRBV11-2 to TRBJ2-1; possibly TRBD2 for D (5 bases). The CDR3 is 14 residues long. Deletions cut 1 base from V and 6 bases from J, with 10 bases between. Germline CDR1 and CDR2: SGHAT and FQNNGV. The CDR3 loop is CASSLVRGANEQFF. The CDR3 region has the DNA TGTGCCAGCAGCTTAGTACGGGGTGCCAATGAGCAGTTCTTC.

The CDR3 nucleotides are TGTGCCAGCAGCTTAGTGGCAGGCAATCAGCCCCAGCATTTT. Translating it yields CASSLVAGNQPQHF. This sequence joins TRBV7-2 and TRBJ1-5, with D hard to call. Germline V gene data show CDR1 as SGHTA and CDR2 as FQGNSA. The CDR3 sequence is 14 residues long. Trimming took 1 base from V and 2 from J, leaving 6 bases between them.

The J gene is TRBJ1-2, the V gene TRBV27; the match to TRBD1 covers 12 bases. With 2 bases clipped from V and 6 bases from J, the junction kept 13 bases outside the gene matches. Germline V CDR1 and CDR2: MNHEY, SMNVEV (reference sequence). The CDR3 spans 18 residues. The CDR3 nucleotides read TGTGCCAGCAGTTTAAAACCCGGGACAGGGGGCGGCCTTCATGGCTACACCTTC. This encodes CASSLKPGTGGGLHGYTF.

This clone was recorded a few times. The J gene is TRBJ2-7, the V gene TRBV28; the D gene is possibly TRBD1 (5 bases). Germline CDR1 is MDHEN and CDR2 is SYDVKM. The V gene lost 2 bases and the J gene lost 7 bases, with 12 bases spanning the gap. The CDR3 is 13 amino acids. In DNA, the CDR3 is TGTGCCAGCAGTTTAACAGGATTCCAGGAGCAGTACTTC. Amino acid sequence: CASSLTGFQEQYF.

The chain has TRBV19 and TRBJ2-1; 10 bases agree with TRBD2. The V gene end was trimmed by 2 bases and the J gene end by 1 base; junction bases not matched to a gene: 2. There are 16 residues in the CDR3. Germline CDR1 reads LNHDA; CDR2 reads SQIVND (reference sequence). The CDR3, as DNA: TGTGCCAGTAGTATACCTAGCGGGAGTTCCTACAATGAGCAGTTCTTC. Translation: CASSIPSGSSYNEQFF.